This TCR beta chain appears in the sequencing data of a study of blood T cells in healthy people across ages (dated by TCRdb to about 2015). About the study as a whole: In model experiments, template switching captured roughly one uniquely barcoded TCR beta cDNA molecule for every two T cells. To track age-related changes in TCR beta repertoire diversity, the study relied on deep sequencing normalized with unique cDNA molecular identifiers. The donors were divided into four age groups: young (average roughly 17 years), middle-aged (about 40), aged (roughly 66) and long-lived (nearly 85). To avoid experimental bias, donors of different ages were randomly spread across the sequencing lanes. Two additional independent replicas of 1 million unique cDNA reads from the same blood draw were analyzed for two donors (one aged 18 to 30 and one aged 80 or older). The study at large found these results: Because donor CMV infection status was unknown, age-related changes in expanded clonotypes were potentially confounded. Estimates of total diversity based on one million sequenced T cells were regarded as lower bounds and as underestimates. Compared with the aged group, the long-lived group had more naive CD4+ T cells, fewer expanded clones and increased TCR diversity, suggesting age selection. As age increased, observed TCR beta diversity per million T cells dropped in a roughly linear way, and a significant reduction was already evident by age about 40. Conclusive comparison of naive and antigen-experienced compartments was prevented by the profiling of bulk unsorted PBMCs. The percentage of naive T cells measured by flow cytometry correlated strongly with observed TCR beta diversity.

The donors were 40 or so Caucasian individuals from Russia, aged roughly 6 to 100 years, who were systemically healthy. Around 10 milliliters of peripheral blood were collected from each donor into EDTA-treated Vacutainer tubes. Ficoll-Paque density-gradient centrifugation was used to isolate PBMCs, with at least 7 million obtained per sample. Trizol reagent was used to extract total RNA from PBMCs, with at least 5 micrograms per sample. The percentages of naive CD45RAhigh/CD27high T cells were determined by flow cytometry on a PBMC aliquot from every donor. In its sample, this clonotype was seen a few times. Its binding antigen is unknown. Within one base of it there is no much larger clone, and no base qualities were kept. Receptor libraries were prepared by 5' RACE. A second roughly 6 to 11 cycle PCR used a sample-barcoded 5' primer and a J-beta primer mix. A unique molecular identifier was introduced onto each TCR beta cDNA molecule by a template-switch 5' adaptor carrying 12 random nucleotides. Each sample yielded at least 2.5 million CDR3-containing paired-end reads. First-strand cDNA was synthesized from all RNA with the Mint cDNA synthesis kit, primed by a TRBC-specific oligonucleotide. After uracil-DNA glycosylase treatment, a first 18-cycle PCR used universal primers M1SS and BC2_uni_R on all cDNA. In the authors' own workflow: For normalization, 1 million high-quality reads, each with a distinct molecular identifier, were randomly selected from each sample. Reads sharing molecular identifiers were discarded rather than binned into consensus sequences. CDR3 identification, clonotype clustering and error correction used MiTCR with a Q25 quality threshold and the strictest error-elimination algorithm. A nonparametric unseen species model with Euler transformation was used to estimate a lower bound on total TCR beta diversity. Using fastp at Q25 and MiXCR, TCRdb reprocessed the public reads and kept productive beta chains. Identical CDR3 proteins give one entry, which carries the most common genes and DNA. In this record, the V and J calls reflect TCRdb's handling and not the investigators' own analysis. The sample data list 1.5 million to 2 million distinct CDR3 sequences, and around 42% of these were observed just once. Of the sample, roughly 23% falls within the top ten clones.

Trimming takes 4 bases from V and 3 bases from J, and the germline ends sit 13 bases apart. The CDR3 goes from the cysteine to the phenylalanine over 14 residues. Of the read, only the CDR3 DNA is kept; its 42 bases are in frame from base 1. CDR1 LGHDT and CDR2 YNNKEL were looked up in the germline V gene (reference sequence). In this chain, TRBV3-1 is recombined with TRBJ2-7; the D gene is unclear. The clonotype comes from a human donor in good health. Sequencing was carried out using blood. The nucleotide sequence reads TGTGCCAGCAGCCCCGCGAAGACTTACTACGAGCAGTACTTC. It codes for CASSPAKTYYEQYF.